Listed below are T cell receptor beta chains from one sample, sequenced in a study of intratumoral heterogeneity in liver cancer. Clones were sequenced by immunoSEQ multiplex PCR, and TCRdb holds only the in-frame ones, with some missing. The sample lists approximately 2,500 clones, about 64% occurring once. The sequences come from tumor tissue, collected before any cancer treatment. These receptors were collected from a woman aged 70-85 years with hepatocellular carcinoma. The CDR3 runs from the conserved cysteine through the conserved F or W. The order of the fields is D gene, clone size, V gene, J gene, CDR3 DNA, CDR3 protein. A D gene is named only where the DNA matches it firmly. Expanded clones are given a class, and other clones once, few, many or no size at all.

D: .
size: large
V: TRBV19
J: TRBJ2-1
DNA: TGTGCCAGTAGGCCGGGACCCAACTACAATGAGCAGTTCTTC
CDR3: CASRPGPNYNEQFF

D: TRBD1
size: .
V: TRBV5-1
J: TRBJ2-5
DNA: TGCGCCAGCAGCTTGACCCCGGGACAGCAAGAGACCCAGTACTTC
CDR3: CASSLTPGQQETQYF

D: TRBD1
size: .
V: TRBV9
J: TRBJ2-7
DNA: TGTGCCAGCAGCGTTCGGACAGGGGGCTACGAGCAGTACTTC
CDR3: CASSVRTGGYEQYF

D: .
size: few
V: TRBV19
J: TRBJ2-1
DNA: TGTGCCAGTAGTATTTTCGGGGGCTCTGAGCAGTTCTTC
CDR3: CASSIFGGSEQFF

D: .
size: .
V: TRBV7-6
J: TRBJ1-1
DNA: TGTGCCAGCAGCCAACAGACAGGACGTCTCACTGAAGCTTTCTTT
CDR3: CASSQQTGRLTEAFF

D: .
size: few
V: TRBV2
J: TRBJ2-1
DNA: TGTGCCAGCAGTGAACAGGGGTTCAATGAGCAGTTCTTC
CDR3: CASSEQGFNEQFF

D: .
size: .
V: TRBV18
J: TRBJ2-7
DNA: TGTGCCAGCTCACCACGTCGCTCCTACGAGCAGTACTTC
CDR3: CASSPRRSYEQYF

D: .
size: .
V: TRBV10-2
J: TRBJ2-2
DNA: TGCGCCACGGGGGCAGGGAAGGGCGGGGAGCTGTTTTTT
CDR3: CATGAGKGGELFF

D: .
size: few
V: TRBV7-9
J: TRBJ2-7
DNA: TGTGCCAGCAGCCCCGTTTTAGGGATCTACGAGCAGTACTTC
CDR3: CASSPVLGIYEQYF

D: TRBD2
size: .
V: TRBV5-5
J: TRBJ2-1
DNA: TGTGCCAGCAGCTTGGAGGTAACCGGGGGGTACAATGAGCAGTTCTTC
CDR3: CASSLEVTGGYNEQFF

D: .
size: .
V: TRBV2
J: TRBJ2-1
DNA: TGTGCCAGCAGGGGTGAACTACTCTACAATGAGCAGTTCTTC
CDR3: CASRGELLYNEQFF

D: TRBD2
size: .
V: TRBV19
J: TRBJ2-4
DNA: TGTGCCAGTAGTATAGGAGCTAGCGGGAGGGTATTTGCCAAAAACATTCAGTACTTC
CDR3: CASSIGASGRVFAKNIQYF

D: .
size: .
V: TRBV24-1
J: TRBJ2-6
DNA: TGTGCCACCAGTGATTACAATGGGGCCAACGTCCTGACTTTC
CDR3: CATSDYNGANVLTF

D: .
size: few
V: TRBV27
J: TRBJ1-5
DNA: TGTGCCAGCAGTTTGGTAGTTCCAGGGATTAGCAATCAGCCCCAGCATTTT
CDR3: CASSLVVPGISNQPQHF

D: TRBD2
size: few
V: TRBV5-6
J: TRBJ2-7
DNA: TGTGCCAGCAGCAAGGGACTAGCGGGAGGGGTCGAGCAGTACTTC
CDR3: CASSKGLAGGVEQYF

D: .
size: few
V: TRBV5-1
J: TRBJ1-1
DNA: TGCGCCAGCAGCGGTGGTGGCCGGGGAGTAGCTTTCTTT
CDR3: CASSGGGRGVAFF

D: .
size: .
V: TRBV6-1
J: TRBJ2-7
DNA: TGTGCCAGCAGTGAAGCCGGGGGCGAGCAGTACTTC
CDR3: CASSEAGGEQYF

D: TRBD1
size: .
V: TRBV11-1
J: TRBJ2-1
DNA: TGTGCCAGCAGCTTACGGACAGGGGGCAATGAGCAGTTCTTC
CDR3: CASSLRTGGNEQFF

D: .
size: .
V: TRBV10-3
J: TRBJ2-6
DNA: TGTGCCATCACGAGGGACCCTGGGGCCAACGTCCTGACTTTC
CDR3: CAITRDPGANVLTF

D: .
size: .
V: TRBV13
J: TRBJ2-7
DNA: TGTGCCAGCAGCTTAGGCCTAGCCTACCCCGAGCAGTACTTC
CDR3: CASSLGLAYPEQYF

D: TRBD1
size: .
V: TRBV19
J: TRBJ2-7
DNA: TGTGCCAGTAGTATTCTGCCGGGACAGGAACCGTACTTC
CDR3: CASSILPGQEPYF

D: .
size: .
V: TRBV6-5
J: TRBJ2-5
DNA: TGTGCCAGCAGTTACCGCCGGGCGGGTGAGACCCAGTACTTC
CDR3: CASSYRRAGETQYF

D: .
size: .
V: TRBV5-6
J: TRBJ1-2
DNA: TGTGCCAGCAGCTTCGGCCAGGGAGGAAAAAATGGCTACACCTTC
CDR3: CASSFGQGGKNGYTF

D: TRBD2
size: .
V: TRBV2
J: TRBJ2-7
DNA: TGTGCCAGCAGTGTTTTGGGGACTAGCGGGAGTAAGGCGTACGAGCAGTACTTC
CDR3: CASSVLGTSGSKAYEQYF

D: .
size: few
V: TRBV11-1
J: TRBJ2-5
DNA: TGTGCCAGCAGCGCCGACATGTACCAAGAGACCCAGTACTTC
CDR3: CASSADMYQETQYF

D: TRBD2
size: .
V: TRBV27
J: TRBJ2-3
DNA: TGTGCCAGCAGGGTACTAGCGGATTACACAGATACGCAGTATTTT
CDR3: CASRVLADYTDTQYF